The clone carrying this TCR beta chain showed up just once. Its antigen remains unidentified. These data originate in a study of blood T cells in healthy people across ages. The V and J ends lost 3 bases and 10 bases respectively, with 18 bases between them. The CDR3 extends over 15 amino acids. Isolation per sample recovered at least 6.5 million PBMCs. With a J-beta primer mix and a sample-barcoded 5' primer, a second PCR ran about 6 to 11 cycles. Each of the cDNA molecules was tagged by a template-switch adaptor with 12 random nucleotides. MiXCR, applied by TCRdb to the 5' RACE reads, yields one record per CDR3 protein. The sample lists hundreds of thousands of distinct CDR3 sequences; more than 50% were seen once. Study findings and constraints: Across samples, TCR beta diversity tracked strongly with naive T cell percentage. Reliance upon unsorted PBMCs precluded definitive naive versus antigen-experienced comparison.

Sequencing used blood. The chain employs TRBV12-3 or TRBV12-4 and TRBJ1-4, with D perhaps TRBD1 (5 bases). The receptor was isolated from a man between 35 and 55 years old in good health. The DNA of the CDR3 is TGTGCCAGCAGTTTCGGGGCCCCGAAGCTTGGAAAACTGTTTTTT. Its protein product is CASSFGAPKLGKLFF.